What follows are 8 T cell receptor beta chains derived from one specimen sequenced in a study of T cells of healthy individuals. TCRdb redid the calling of the 5' RACE reads with MiXCR, one entry per CDR3 protein. The sample has 45,000 to 60,000 distinct CDR3 sequences, under 15% seen once. Receptors originate from a human donor in good health.

The chain is built from TRBV11-2 and TRBJ1-3, with D perhaps TRBD1 (6 bases). Germline values: CDR1 SGHAT, CDR2 FQNNGV. The CDR3 covers 14 residues. The V end lost 1 base, the J end lost 3 bases, and 7 bases lay between the germline ends. CDR3 coding DNA: TGTGCCAGCAGCTTAGCCAGGGGTGGAAACACCATATATTTT. The encoded protein is CASSLARGGNTIYF.

The table lists this clonotype with many counts. The chain carries TRBV2 and TRBJ1-5, with D perhaps TRBD1 (5 bases). V lost 6 bases to trimming and J lost 2 bases, with 17 bases between them. This CDR3 spans 16 amino acids. The germline CDR1 and CDR2 sequences are SNHLY and FYNNEI. The CDR3 region is CASSLEKGMGNQPQHF. For the CDR3, the DNA is TGTGCCAGCAGCCTAGAAAAGGGGATGGGCAATCAGCCCCAGCATTTT. Full variable domain (outside the CDR3, taken from reference TRBV2 and TRBJ1-5): EPEVTQTPSHQVTQMGQEVILRCVPISNHLYFYWYRQILGQKVEFLVSFYNNEISEKSEIFDDQFSVERPDGSNFTLKIRSTKLEDSAMYFCASSLEKGMGNQPQHFGDGTRLSIL.

In its sample, this clonotype was seen many times. This chain connects TRBV7-7 to TRBJ2-2; 8 bases map to TRBD2. This CDR3 has 16 amino acids. Per the germline V gene, CDR1 is SSHAT and CDR2 is FNYEAQ (reference sequence). Trimming removed 5 bases from V and 6 bases from J; junction bases left unmatched: 11. Written as DNA, the CDR3 is TGTGCCAGCAGCGCGTCTCCGGGACTAGGACCCGGGGAGCTGTTTTTT. Its translation is CASSASPGLGPGELFF.

This sequence joins TRBV10-1 and TRBJ2-1; D unresolved. There are 14 residues in the CDR3. Germline CDR1 is WNHNN and CDR2 is SYGVQD (reference sequence). The V end was cut by 0 bases, the J end by 7 bases, with 10 bases between. The CDR3 DNA reads as TGCGCCAGCAGTGAGTCGAGGATAGGTAATGAGCAGTTCTTC. Amino acids: CASSESRIGNEQFF.

This chain links TRBV7-2 with TRBJ1-5; 9 nucleotides match TRBD1. J lost 10 bases, V lost 4 bases, and 5 bases had no gene match. Germline V gives CDR1 SGHTA, CDR2 FQGNSA. The CDR3 length is 13 residues. CDR3 in DNA: TGTGCCAGCAGCTGGACAGGGGATGGACCCCAGCATTTT. It translates to CASSWTGDGPQHF.

The sample holds many counts of this clonotype. CDR3 loop: CSAPYSGTSAYEQYF. CDR3 DNA: TGCAGTGCTCCTTATTCCGGGACTAGCGCCTACGAGCAGTACTTC. This chain links TRBV20-1 with TRBJ2-7, with 10 bases aligning to TRBD2. In germline, CDR1 is DFQATT, CDR2 SNEGSKA (reference sequence). Germline trimming cut 5 bases from V and 2 bases from J; bases unmatched to any gene: 9. The CDR3 runs to 15 residues.

This clonotype was observed a handful of times. V usage is TRBV20-1 and J usage is TRBJ1-2, with 12 positions matching TRBD1. After removal of 7 bases from V and 2 bases from J, the junction contained 8 bases not matched to a gene. The CDR3 contains 15 residues. CDR1 is DFQATT and CDR2 is SNEGSKA in the germline V gene (reference sequence). As DNA, the CDR3 is TGCAGTGTGAGTGGGGACAGGGGGCGAAACTATGGCTACACCTTC. It is translated as CSVSGDRGRNYGYTF.

The rearrangement links TRBV3-1 to TRBJ2-5; a possible D gene is TRBD1 (6 bases). Looked up from germline, CDR1 is LGHDT and CDR2 is YNNKEL (reference sequence). The length of the CDR3 is 15 residues. Trimming took off 5 bases at V and 0 bases at J, with 13 bases between the two ends. In DNA form, the CDR3 reads TGTGCCAGCAGCTGGGGGCCGGGAAACCAAGAGACCCAGTACTTC. Encoded protein: CASSWGPGNQETQYF.